This TCR beta chain was sequenced during a study of cytotoxic CD8 clonotypes in ibrutinib-treated CLL. Study as a whole: Partial responses totalled around 25 and complete responses 2; after median around 72 months, about 14 remained remitted and around twelve progressed.

This CDR3 is 13 amino acids long. Germline V CDR1 and CDR2: ENHRY, SYGVKD. The protocol was immunoSEQ multiplex PCR, while the TCRdb copy is restricted to in-frame clones and leaves out a portion. The table has 110,000 to 150,000 clones, about 75% seen once. This clone was observed a few times. A junction boundary mismatches the germline segment, possibly from a read error. This rearrangement joins TRBV10-3 to TRBJ1-2, with TRBD1 identical over 7 bases. The sequenced sample was PBMCs, obtained after 24 months of ibrutinib treatment. The receptor comes from a human donor with chronic lymphocytic leukemia. As DNA, the CDR3 is TGTGCCAACAGTGACAGGGACGCCTATGGCTACACCTTC. Translated: CANSDRDAYGYTF.